The rows below give T cell receptor beta chains drawn from one sample of a study of T cell changes during pregnancy in multiple sclerosis. Produced via immunoSEQ multiplex PCR; TCRdb's table is partial and in-frame only. The sample comprises about 64,000 clones, approximately 92% of which are singletons, and roughly 1.5% rests with the top ten. The sample here was peripheral blood, taken in the second trimester of pregnancy. The receptor source for this set is a female donor with multiple sclerosis, enrolled in a pregnancy study. CDR3s leave out the opening cysteine and the closing phenylalanine or tryptophan. The D gene is left open where the match is weak. Size tells how often a clone was seen (once, few, many) or the class of an expanded clone, and some rows leave it out.

d_gene | abundance | v_gene | CDR3aa
- | - | TRBV5-1 | ASSLEGGHYGYT
TRBD1 | - | TRBV5-8 | ASKNRGQGYGYT
TRBD1 | few | TRBV19 | ASSMADRGHGYT
TRBD1 | - | TRBV6-6 | ASSPAGTGPYEQY
TRBD1 | - | TRBV11-2 | ASSLRVTGGTGELF
TRBD1 | - | TRBV19 | ASSFPGQGPYGYT
TRBD2 | - | TRBV9 | ASSVGGAGGRVDTQY
TRBD1 | - | TRBV29-1 | SVVGLQGALTYEQY
TRBD2 | - | TRBV10-1 | ASSELAGGDNEQF
TRBD2 | - | TRBV30 | AWSSGTRGNEQF
- | - | TRBV6-1 | ASSEAFGTPYGYT
- | - | TRBV7-3 | ASSPWAEDTQY
- | - | TRBV2 | ASSPRNTEAF
TRBD2 | - | TRBV5-1 | ASKSGRRDTQY
TRBD1 | few | TRBV28 | ATRTGGVRNTIY
TRBD1 | - | TRBV18 | ASSGQTYEQY
- | - | TRBV7-7 | ASSQNREETQY
TRBD1 | - | TRBV5-1 | ASQTGGAEGETEAF
- | - | TRBV29-1 | SVSEAGETQY
- | - | TRBV5-1 | ASSPRGTGQETQY
TRBD1 | - | TRBV29-1 | SVGDRVGEKLF
TRBD1 | once | TRBV19 | ASSIGDRDYGYT
- | once | TRBV19 | ASSPRAGHLQETQY
- | - | TRBV6-5 | ASSTLGDNEQF
TRBD2 | - | TRBV5-1 | ASRREGTYEQY
TRBD2 | once | TRBV7-3 | ASSPLGGRGGEQF
TRBD1 | - | TRBV7-9 | ASSSGQFFMNTEAF
TRBD1 | - | TRBV4-1 | ASTQGDRANEQY
- | - | TRBV2 | ASSEFIPGRRTSGNTIY
TRBD2 | - | TRBV7-7 | ASSRKAGGFKETQY
- | - | TRBV19 | ASSRGNQPQH
TRBD2 | - | TRBV19 | ASSPSGRASGELF
- | - | TRBV7-2 | ASRRQGNLDTQY
TRBD2 | - | TRBV6-6 | ASSTIAGGPGEQY
TRBD1 | few | TRBV7-9 | ASSHAGGRNTIY
- | - | TRBV2 | ASSVVDSNQPQH
TRBD1 | - | TRBV7-9 | ASSLATGQTYGYT
TRBD2 | - | TRBV5-4 | ASSPLAGGATDTQY
- | few | TRBV5-5 | ASSQGSGYT
TRBD1 | - | TRBV7-2 | ASSSQGDNLYEQY
- | - | TRBV7-9 | ASSRDFSGANVLT